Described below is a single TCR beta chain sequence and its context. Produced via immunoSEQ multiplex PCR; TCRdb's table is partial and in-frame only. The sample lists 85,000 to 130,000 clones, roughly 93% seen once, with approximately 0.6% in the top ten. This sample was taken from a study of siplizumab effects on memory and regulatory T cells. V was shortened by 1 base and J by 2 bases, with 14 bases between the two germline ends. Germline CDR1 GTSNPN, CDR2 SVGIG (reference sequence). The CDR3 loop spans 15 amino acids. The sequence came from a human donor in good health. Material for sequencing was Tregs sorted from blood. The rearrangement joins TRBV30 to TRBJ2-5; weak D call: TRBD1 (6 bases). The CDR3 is CAWSGWTVDQETQYF. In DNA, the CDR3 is TGTGCCTGGAGTGGCTGGACAGTCGATCAAGAGACCCAGTACTTC.